The present entry profiles one TCR beta chain with its context. Antigen unknown. The record originates from a study of cytotoxic CD8 clonotypes in ibrutinib-treated CLL. PBMCs were cryopreserved, and about 1.8 micrograms of genomic DNA from them went into TCR beta libraries. Points from the study as a whole: Public clonotypes, rarely seen, contracted or held steady on treatment. Sampling of sustained-remission and progressing patients occurred at differing times. Clonality climbed at ibrutinib response, then dropped toward baseline at progression.

V shed 5 bases and J shed 5 bases, with 18 bases lying between them. The CDR3 runs to 15 residues. The germline V gene has CDR1 LNHDA and CDR2 SQIVND (reference sequence). Sequencing used immunoSEQ multiplex PCR; TCRdb keeps in-frame clones, though not all of them. The sample contains approximately 45,000 clones, 60% to 70% of which appear only once. The sample here was PBMCs, taken after 24 months of ibrutinib treatment. This sequence was found in a human donor with chronic lymphocytic leukemia. This chain joins TRBV19 and TRBJ2-5; D remains unclear. CDR3 nucleotide sequence: TGTGCCAGTAGTTTCGATGACCGCCAAACCGAGACCCAGTACTTC. Its protein product is CASSFDDRQTETQYF.